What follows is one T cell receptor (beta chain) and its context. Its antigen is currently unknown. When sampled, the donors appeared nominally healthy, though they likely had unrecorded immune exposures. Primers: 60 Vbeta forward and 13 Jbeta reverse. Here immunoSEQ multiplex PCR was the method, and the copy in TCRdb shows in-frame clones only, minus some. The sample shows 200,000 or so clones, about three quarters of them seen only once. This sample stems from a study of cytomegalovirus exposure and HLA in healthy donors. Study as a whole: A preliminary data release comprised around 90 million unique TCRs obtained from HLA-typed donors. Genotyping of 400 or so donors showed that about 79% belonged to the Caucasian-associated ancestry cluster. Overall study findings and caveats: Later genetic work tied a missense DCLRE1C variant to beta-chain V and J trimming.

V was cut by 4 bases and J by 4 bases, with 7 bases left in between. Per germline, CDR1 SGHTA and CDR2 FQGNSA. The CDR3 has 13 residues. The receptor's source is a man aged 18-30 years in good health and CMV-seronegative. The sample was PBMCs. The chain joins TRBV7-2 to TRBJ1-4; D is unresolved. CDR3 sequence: CASSSRHNEKLFF. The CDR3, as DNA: TGTGCCAGCAGCTCTCGACATAATGAAAAACTGTTTTTT.